This passage covers 32 T cell receptor beta chains from one sample sequenced in a study of vaccination and CD4 T cells after COVID-19. The treatment is: approximately 9-day PBMC culture with coronavirus spike peptide pools or control peptides (ViraFEST assay). Their specific antigens are unknown. Cultured CD4+ T cells had their DNA profiled by the Oncomine TCR Beta short-read assay. Each CDR3 protein gets one entry after TCRdb re-called the PCR reads with MiXCR. The table includes fewer than 15,000 distinct CDR3 sequences, approximately 56% detected once. The sequenced material came from CD4+ T cells from blood, cultured in vitro. The receptors come from a human donor who had recovered from COVID-19.

This clonotype appeared once. The gene calls are TRBV7-2 and TRBJ2-1; 8 nucleotides match TRBD2. V shed 1 base, J shed 6 bases, and the junction held 5 bases outside the gene matches. The CDR3 length is 15 residues. Looked up from germline, CDR1 is SGHTA and CDR2 is FQGNSA. The chain's CDR3 is CASSLGGLGGNEQFF. The CDR3 DNA reads as TGTGCCAGCAGCTTAGGGGGACTAGGAGGCAATGAGCAGTTCTTC.

The V gene is TRBV6-1, the J gene TRBJ1-3, with 7 bases fitting TRBD1. V trimming: 6 bases; J trimming: 3 bases; junction bases outside the gene matches: 5. Germline CDR1 MNHNS, CDR2 SASEGT. The CDR3 consists of 14 residues. As DNA, the CDR3 is TGTGCCAGCAGACCGACAGGGCTTGGAAACACCATATATTTT. It codes for CASRPTGLGNTIYF.

V and J are TRBV30 and TRBJ1-1; D is possibly TRBD1 (5 bases). CDR1 GTSNPN and CDR2 SVGIG come from the germline V gene (reference sequence). CDR3 length equals 14 residues. V was pared by 1 base and J by 5 bases, with 14 bases between. In nucleotides, the CDR3 is TGTGCCTGGAGTGGGTTCCCCGGGGCTACTGAAGCTTTCTTT. Amino acid sequence: CAWSGFPGATEAFF.

In this sample, this clonotype turned up a few times. The chain carries TRBV20-1 and TRBJ1-2, with TRBD1 identical over 7 bases. Germline V CDR1 and CDR2: DFQATT, SNEGSKA (reference sequence). Trimming cost V 4 bases and J 8 bases; bases outside gene matches: 4. CDR3 size: 11 residues. The CDR3 DNA sequence: TGCAGTGCTACCACAGGGGACGGCTACACCTTC. Translation: CSATTGDGYTF.

This rearrangement joins TRBV27 to TRBJ2-7, with unresolved D. The CDR3 contains 12 residues. Germline CDR1 is MNHEY and CDR2 is SMNVEV (reference sequence). V lost 10 bases and J 5 bases, leaving 15 bases between the germline ends. Written as DNA, the CDR3 is TGTGCCACCCTGGGATTTCAGAACGAGCAGTACTTC. Encoded protein: CATLGFQNEQYF.

This chain uses TRBV11-1 with TRBJ1-1; D gene uncertain. This CDR3 is built from 15 residues. Germline values: CDR1 SGHAT, CDR2 FQDESV (reference sequence). V lost 4 bases, J lost 1 base, and 13 bases lay in between. The CDR3 nucleotides read TGTGCCAGCAGCTCTCTCCCCGGGAGGAACACTGAAGCTTTCTTT. Encoded protein: CASSSLPGRNTEAFF.

V usage is TRBV7-9 and J usage is TRBJ1-2; 11 nucleotides match TRBD1. Trimming cost V 1 base and J 3 bases; bases outside gene matches: 4. The CDR3 consists of 16 residues. Germline CDR1 is SEHNR and CDR2 is FQNEAQ (reference sequence). Here the CDR3 DNA reads TGTGCCAGCAGCTTAGAAGGACAGGGGGCTTACTATGGCTACACCTTC. Protein: CASSLEGQGAYYGYTF.

This clonotype has only one observation. V is TRBV28 and J is TRBJ1-5; no reliable D call. Germline V CDR1 and CDR2: MDHEN, SYDVKM. Trimming left V 3 bases short and J 4 bases short, with 10 bases between. The CDR3 totals 14 residues. The DNA for the CDR3 is TGTGCCAGCAGTTTGTACACCGATAATCAGCCCCAGCATTTT. Translation gives CASSLYTDNQPQHF. Full variable domain (missing parts from reference TRBV28 and TRBJ1-5): DVKVTQSSRYLVKRTGEKVFLECVQDMDHENMFWYRQDPGLGLRLIYFSYDVKMKEKGDIPEGYSVSREKKERFSLILESASTNQTSMYLCASSLYTDNQPQHFGDGTRLSIL.

CDR3 sequence (DNA): TGTGCCAGCAGTTTCGGACAGAGAAGCTCTGGAAACACCATATATTTT. Translating it yields CASSFGQRSSGNTIYF. The rearrangement uses TRBV12-3 or TRBV12-4 and TRBJ1-3; D might be TRBD1 (6 bases). This CDR3 is built from 16 residues. The V end lost 3 bases, the J end lost 0 bases, and 12 bases lay between the germline ends.

The J gene is TRBJ1-2, the V gene TRBV6-5; 8 nucleotides match TRBD1. Germline-derived CDR1 and CDR2 are MNHEY and SVGAGI. V lost 0 bases, J lost 3 bases, and 6 bases stayed unmatched. This CDR3 is built from 16 residues. The CDR3 region has the DNA TGTGCCAGCAGTTACTCGACAGGGGTCGCGGACTATGGCTACACCTTC. Translated, it gives CASSYSTGVADYGYTF.

The chain carries TRBV27 and TRBJ1-5, with D possibly matching TRBD1 (5 bases). CDR1 is MNHEY, CDR2 SMNVEV, per germline (reference sequence). The CDR3 extends over 15 amino acids. Trimming cost V 3 bases and J 0 bases, with 9 bases left between them. CDR3 sequence reads: CASSFVGTSNQPQHF. The CDR3 DNA reads as TGTGCCAGCAGTTTTGTAGGGACTAGCAATCAGCCCCAGCATTTT.

The chain carries TRBV5-1 and TRBJ2-3; 8 bases match TRBD1. Losses at the gene ends were 4 bases for V and 3 bases for J; bases not matched to a gene: 10. The CDR3 has 16 residues. The germline CDR1 and CDR2 sequences are SGHRS and YFSETQ. As DNA, the CDR3 is TGCGCCAGCAGCCTCGGACAGGGAGGTTTTACAGATACGCAGTATTTT. It encodes CASSLGQGGFTDTQYF.

The V call is TRBV20-1, the J call TRBJ2-7, with D uncertain. V lost 4 bases and J lost 7, with 20 bases in between. Germline V gene sequence: CDR1 DFQATT, CDR2 SNEGSKA (reference sequence). CDR3 length: 14 residues. The CDR3 here is CSAISRRALGEQYF. As DNA, the CDR3 is TGCAGTGCTATATCACGACGCGCCTTGGGTGAGCAGTACTTC.

V and J are TRBV28 and TRBJ2-1; D gene ambiguous. With 7 bases removed from V and 2 bases from J, the gap between germline ends came to 12 bases. CDR3 length: 14 residues. In germline, CDR1 is MDHEN, CDR2 SYDVKM. For the CDR3, the DNA is TGTGCCAGCATAGCAGGTCGCGCCTACAATGAGCAGTTCTTC. As protein: CASIAGRAYNEQFF.

J is TRBJ2-7 and V is TRBV6-1; TRBD2 might be the D (5 bases). Per germline, CDR1 MNHNS and CDR2 SASEGT. The CDR3 contains 15 residues. V was clipped by 6 bases and J by 5 bases, with 20 bases between them. CDR3 in amino acids: CASRVTGPSGNEQYF. Written as DNA, the CDR3 is TGTGCCAGCAGGGTAACTGGACCGAGCGGCAACGAGCAGTACTTC.

V usage is TRBV5-1 and J usage is TRBJ2-7; D is uncertain. This CDR3 has 13 residues. Trimming removed 3 bases at V and 2 bases at J, with 9 bases between. Germline V gene lookup returns CDR1 SGHRS and CDR2 YFSETQ. As DNA, the CDR3 is TGCGCCAGCAGCTCGGACGGCCCCTACGAGCAGTACTTC. Protein sequence: CASSSDGPYEQYF.

This clonotype came up a few times. The gene calls are TRBV20-1 and TRBJ1-2; 10 bases are a match to TRBD1. Trimming at V came to 3 bases and at J to 6 bases, leaving 4 bases not matched to a gene. The CDR3 is 13 amino acids. CDR1 DFQATT and CDR2 SNEGSKA come from the germline V gene (reference sequence). The CDR3 DNA sequence: TGCAGTGCTAGCTTGACAGGGGGCGATGGCTACACCTTC. Protein: CSASLTGGDGYTF.

The chain is built from TRBV12-3 or TRBV12-4 and TRBJ2-2; D is ambiguous. V lost 7 bases to trimming and J lost 7 bases, with 10 bases between them. The CDR3 has 12 residues. This CDR3 reads CASMWVVGELFF. The DNA of the CDR3 is TGTGCCAGCATGTGGGTTGTCGGGGAGCTGTTTTTT.

The CDR3 DNA is TGCAGTGCTAGAGCAGCTAGCGATTTATCCTACGAGCAGTACTTC. Its protein product is CSARAASDLSYEQYF. The chain carries TRBV20-1 and TRBJ2-7; a possible D gene is TRBD2 (6 bases). The germline gives CDR1 DFQATT, CDR2 SNEGSKA (reference sequence). The V gene lost 1 base and the J gene lost 1 base, with 14 bases spanning the gap. This CDR3 comprises 15 residues.

J is TRBJ1-1 and V is TRBV7-8, with TRBD1 as a possible D gene (5 bases). The V gene's germline CDR1 is SGHVS and CDR2 FQNEAQ. The CDR3 is made up of 14 amino acids. V was trimmed by 3 bases and J by 1 base, leaving 9 bases between them. CDR3 DNA: TGTGCCAGCAGCTTTAGCCAGGGGAACACTGAAGCTTTCTTT. This translates into CASSFSQGNTEAFF.

This clonotype was detected a few times. J is TRBJ1-1 and V is TRBV20-1; 10 bases fit TRBD1. V lost 2 bases to trimming and J lost 3 bases; unmatched junction nucleotides: 18. The CDR3 has 19 amino acids. Germline values: CDR1 DFQATT, CDR2 SNEGSKA (reference sequence). CDR3 in amino acids: CSARKLRGWDRGLDTEAFF. In nucleotides, the CDR3 is TGCAGTGCTAGAAAATTAAGGGGTTGGGACAGGGGATTAGACACTGAAGCTTTCTTT.

This rearrangement joins TRBV3-1 to TRBJ1-1, with unresolved D. The CDR3 has 13 residues. Per the germline V gene, CDR1 is LGHDT and CDR2 is YNNKEL (reference sequence). Between the trimmed V and J ends, which lost 0 bases and 2 bases, there was a span of 4 bases. The CDR3 DNA follows: TGTGCCAGCAGCCAAGAAACTAACACTGAAGCTTTCTTT. It specifies CASSQETNTEAFF.

This clonotype was detected once. V usage is TRBV24-1 and J usage is TRBJ2-3; tentative D call: TRBD1 (6 bases). From germline, CDR1 is KGHDR and CDR2 SFDVKD. The CDR3 totals 13 residues. V shed 6 bases and J shed 4 bases, with 10 bases lying between them. CDR3 sequence: CATSNPGADTQYF. CDR3 DNA sequence: TGTGCCACCAGTAACCCAGGGGCAGATACGCAGTATTTT.

V is TRBV10-3 and J is TRBJ2-7, with D possibly TRBD2 on 5 matching bases. The V and J ends lost 4 bases and 6 bases respectively, with 10 bases between them. The germline gives CDR1 ENHRY, CDR2 SYGVKD. The CDR3 sequence is 12 residues long. CDR3 protein: CAISAPRGEQYF. The CDR3 nucleotides read TGTGCCATCAGTGCGCCTCGGGGCGAGCAGTACTTC.

The J gene is TRBJ1-1, the V gene TRBV28, with D possibly being TRBD1 (6 bases). V was cut by 7 bases and J by 0 bases, with 12 bases left in between. This CDR3 region has 14 residues. Germline CDR1 MDHEN, CDR2 SYDVKM. CDR3 sequence: CASTPGQMNTEAFF. As DNA, the CDR3 is TGTGCCAGCACCCCTGGACAGATGAACACTGAAGCTTTCTTT.

The rearrangement uses TRBV24-1 and TRBJ2-1; TRBD1 agrees at 12 bases. V gave up 9 bases and J gave up 8 bases; unmatched junction bases: 7. Per the germline V gene, CDR1 is KGHDR and CDR2 is SFDVKD. This CDR3 comprises 14 residues. CDR3 nucleotides: TGTGCCACCTCCGGGACAGGGGGCGAGTATGAGCAGTTCTTC. This encodes CATSGTGGEYEQFF.

This clonotype came up a few times. The chain couples TRBV12-3 or TRBV12-4 to TRBJ1-6; D may be TRBD1 (5 bases). The CDR3 is 14 residues long. Deletions cut 3 bases from V and 5 bases from J, with 8 bases between. The CDR3, as DNA: TGTGCCAGCAGTTTGGGGGTGGATAATTCACCCCTCCACTTT. Translation: CASSLGVDNSPLHF.

This sequence joins TRBV18 and TRBJ1-3, with D possibly TRBD1 on 5 matching bases. The germline gives CDR1 KGHSH, CDR2 LQKENI. Trimming cost V 3 bases and J 3 bases, with 9 bases left between them. The CDR3 sequence is 14 residues long. CDR3 loop: CASSPQGDGNTIYF. The DNA for the CDR3 is TGTGCCAGCTCACCCCAGGGTGATGGAAACACCATATATTTT.

This clonotype occurred a few times. This sequence joins TRBV19 and TRBJ2-3; D is unresolved. This CDR3 has 15 residues. Germline CDR1 LNHDA, CDR2 SQIVND (reference sequence). V dropped 1 base and J dropped 0 bases, with 8 bases sitting between them. In DNA form, the CDR3 reads TGTGCCAGTAGTATAGCCCCCCAGAGCACAGATACGCAGTATTTT. It translates to CASSIAPQSTDTQYF.

Only one count was recorded for this clonotype. The chain carries TRBV18 and TRBJ2-1; 12 nucleotides align to TRBD1. Germline V gives CDR1 KGHSH, CDR2 LQKENI. Losses at the gene ends were 2 bases for V and 7 bases for J; bases not matched to a gene: 6. The CDR3 consists of 16 residues. The CDR3 DNA follows: TGTGCCAGCTCACCAAGGGGACAGGGGGCACTTAATGAGCAGTTCTTC. It specifies CASSPRGQGALNEQFF.

This clonotype was found a few times. The chain uses TRBV2 and TRBJ2-7; 8 positions match TRBD1. The junction had 9 bases not matched to a gene; V was cut back by 3 bases and J by 2 bases. The CDR3 loop spans 16 amino acids. The germline V gene encodes CDR1 SNHLY and CDR2 FYNNEI. CDR3 sequence reads: CASSESPPGQAYEQYF. In DNA, the CDR3 is TGTGCCAGCAGTGAGTCCCCTCCGGGACAGGCCTACGAGCAGTACTTC.

The gene calls are TRBV6-2 or TRBV6-3 and TRBJ2-5; D is perhaps TRBD1 (7 bases). CDR1 is MNHEY and CDR2 is SVGEGT in the germline V gene. CDR3 size: 15 residues. V gave up 2 bases and J gave up 3 bases, with 13 bases separating them. The CDR3 nucleotides are TGTGCCAGCAGTTACAGGGCGGGGACAGAAGAGACCCAGTACTTC. It codes for CASSYRAGTEETQYF.